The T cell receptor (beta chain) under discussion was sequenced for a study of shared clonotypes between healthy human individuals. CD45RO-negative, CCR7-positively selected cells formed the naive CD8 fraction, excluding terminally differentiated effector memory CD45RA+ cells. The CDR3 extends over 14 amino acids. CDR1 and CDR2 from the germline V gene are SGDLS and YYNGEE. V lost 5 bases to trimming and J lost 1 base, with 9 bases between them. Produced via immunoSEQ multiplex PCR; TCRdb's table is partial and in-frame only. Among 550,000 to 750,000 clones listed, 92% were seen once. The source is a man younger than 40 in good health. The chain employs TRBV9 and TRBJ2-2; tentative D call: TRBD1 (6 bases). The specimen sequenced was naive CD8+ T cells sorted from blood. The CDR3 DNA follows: TGTGCCAGCAGGGACAGAATGAACACCGGGGAGCTGTTTTTT. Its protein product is CASRDRMNTGELFF.